This TCR beta chain emerged from a study of T cells in localized non-small cell lung cancer. Data came from immunoSEQ multiplex PCR; TCRdb stores just in-frame clones and leaves some out. In the table there are a few thousand clones, 20% to 30% of which are singletons. Between the trimmed V and J ends, which lost 4 bases and 0 bases, there was a span of 15 bases. CDR1 and CDR2 from the germline V gene are SQVTM and ANQGSEA. The CDR3 sequence is 15 residues long. The material was lung tumor tissue, obtained before any cancer treatment. This chain uses TRBV29-1 with TRBJ1-1; a possible D gene is TRBD1 (5 bases). This sequence originates from a woman aged 40 to 75 with stage I lung adenocarcinoma. CDR3 coding DNA: TGCAGCGTTGCGGCAGGGTGGGGCATGAACACTGAAGCTTTCTTT. This codes for CSVAAGWGMNTEAFF.